What follows are 21 T cell receptor beta chains derived from one specimen sequenced in a study of response to subunit inactivated influenza vaccine. TCRdb redid the calling of the RT-PCR reads with MiXCR, one entry per CDR3 protein. The sample gives about 170,000 distinct CDR3 sequences, 9.5% to 15% of which show up once; around 28% is in the top ten. This same sample was also part of a study on T cells expressing NK-cell markers. That source reports: The cDNA for TCR beta came from 5'RACE template switching with UMIs.

Sequencing used CD8+ T cells sorted from PBMCs, obtained 11 to 12 days after vaccination. The source is a man between 45 and 60 years old who received an inactivated influenza vaccine.

In its sample, this clonotype was seen once. This chain joins TRBV12-3 or TRBV12-4 and TRBJ1-6; no clear D gene. The CDR3 spans 13 residues. V lost 3 bases and J 8 bases, leaving 8 bases between the germline ends. The DNA of the CDR3 is TGTGCCAGCAGTTTTTCAACTTATTCACCCCTCCACTTT. This sequence encodes CASSFSTYSPLHF.

In its sample, this clonotype was seen a few times. The gene calls are TRBV6-5 and TRBJ2-1; 9 bases are shared with TRBD1. CDR3 size: 19 residues. With V trimmed by 2 bases and J by 8 bases, 19 bases remained unmatched. Germline values: CDR1 MNHEY, CDR2 SVGAGI. In DNA form, the CDR3 reads TGTGCCAGCAGTTACCCAAGAGGTGCTCCGGGACAGGGACCACATGAGCAGTTCTTC. Amino acid sequence: CASSYPRGAPGQGPHEQFF.

The rearrangement links TRBV6-5 to TRBJ2-7, with unresolved D. Trimming removed 2 bases from V and 5 bases from J, with 10 bases in between. There are 13 residues in the CDR3. From germline, CDR1 is MNHEY and CDR2 SVGAGI. This CDR3 reads CASSYTLFDEQYF. CDR3 sequence (DNA): TGTGCCAGCAGTTACACCCTCTTTGACGAGCAGTACTTC.

The chain recombines TRBV6-2 or TRBV6-3 with TRBJ2-7; D may be TRBD1 (7 bases). The V end lost 8 bases, the J end lost 6 bases, and 17 bases lay between the germline ends. The CDR3 has 13 amino acids. CDR1 MNHEY and CDR2 SVGEGT come from the germline V gene. The CDR3 sequence: CASGRRGRSEQYF. The CDR3, as DNA: TGTGCCAGCGGCAGGAGGGGGCGAAGCGAGCAGTACTTC.

This clonotype has ten or more counts. J is TRBJ2-1 and V is TRBV10-3; 10 nucleotides agree with TRBD2. The V gene end was trimmed by 6 bases and the J gene end by 10 bases; junction bases not matched to a gene: 3. The germline CDR1 and CDR2 sequences are ENHRY and SYGVKD. The CDR3 extends over 12 amino acids. The CDR3 coding sequence is TGTGCCATCAGCCTAGCGGGAGTCGAGCAGTTCTTC. The encoded protein is CAISLAGVEQFF.

CDR3 coding DNA: TGTGCCAGCAGCGCCCGGACTAGCCTCCCTCCAAGGGCCGGGGAGCTGTTTTTT. It encodes CASSARTSLPPRAGELFF. V gene TRBV9 combines with J gene TRBJ2-2; 8 bases align to TRBD2. The CDR3 length is 18 residues. After removal of 3 bases from V and 6 bases from J, the junction contained 16 bases not matched to a gene. Germline CDR1 and CDR2: SGDLS and YYNGEE.

This clonotype was seen more than once but under ten times. J is TRBJ2-2 and V is TRBV6-2 or TRBV6-3, with TRBD1 identical over 7 bases. CDR1 is MNHEY and CDR2 is SVGEGT in the germline V gene. This CDR3 spans 15 amino acids. The trim removed 4 bases at V and 6 bases at J, leaving 8 bases unmatched. CDR3: CASSSSGQSPGELFF. In DNA, the CDR3 is TGTGCCAGCAGTTCCTCGGGACAGTCTCCCGGGGAGCTGTTTTTT.

This chain links TRBV7-8 with TRBJ1-4; no firm D call. Trimming shortened V by 5 bases and J by 5 bases, and 12 bases separated the two germline ends. The CDR3 is 14 amino acids. Per the germline V gene, CDR1 is SGHVS and CDR2 is FQNEAQ. The CDR3 bases are TGTGCCAGCAGCCCTTCCGTGTTGAATGAAAAACTGTTTTTT. This gives the protein CASSPSVLNEKLFF. The variable domain in full, with the rest retrieved from reference TRBV7-8 and TRBJ1-4, is GAGVSQSPRYKVAKRGQDVALRCDPISGHVSLFWYQQALGQGPEFLTYFQNEAQLDKSGLPSDRFFAERPEGSVSTLKIQRTQQEDSAVYLCASSPSVLNEKLFFGSGTQLSVL.

The chain uses TRBV3-1 and TRBJ2-3, with D possibly being TRBD2 (5 bases). CDR3 length equals 14 residues. V lost 5 bases to trimming and J lost 0 bases, with 9 bases between them. Germline V gene sequence: CDR1 LGHDT, CDR2 YNNKEL (reference sequence). CDR3 residues: CASSTGYSTDTQYF. Here the CDR3 DNA reads TGTGCCAGCAGCACGGGGTATAGCACAGATACGCAGTATTTT.

This clonotype was counted a few times. The chain carries TRBV20-1 and TRBJ2-7; no clear D gene. V gave up 0 bases and J gave up 3 bases, with 12 bases separating them. The germline V gene has CDR1 DFQATT and CDR2 SNEGSKA (reference sequence). The CDR3 is 14 residues long. The CDR3 loop is CSAREFRANYEQYF. In DNA form, the CDR3 reads TGCAGTGCTAGAGAGTTTAGAGCGAACTACGAGCAGTACTTC.

This clonotype came up a few times. A read error may account for a junction end that differs from germline. Written as DNA, the CDR3 is TGCGCCAGCATCCAAGATCTGACGACGAGCACAGATACGCAGTATTTT. This gives the protein CASIQDLTTSTDTQYF. The chain has TRBV4-3 and TRBJ2-3; D gene unclear. Germline values: CDR1 LGHNA, CDR2 YSLEER. This CDR3 region has 16 residues.

This clonotype was seen more than once but under ten times. The gene calls are TRBV19 and TRBJ1-2; D may be TRBD1 (6 bases). The CDR3 totals 15 residues. V was trimmed by 7 bases and J by 8 bases, leaving 23 bases between them. The germline V gene has CDR1 LNHDA and CDR2 SQIVND (reference sequence). The DNA of the CDR3 is TGTGCCAGTAAACCCAGGGGAAGAAGAGGAGAAGGCTACACCTTC. Translation: CASKPRGRRGEGYTF.

The rearrangement links TRBV6-2 or TRBV6-3 to TRBJ1-1; weak D call: TRBD1 (5 bases). The V and J ends lost 0 bases and 4 bases respectively, with 9 bases between them. The CDR3 runs to 14 residues. Germline CDR1 MNHEY, CDR2 SVGEGT. This CDR3 reads CASSYSWGGTEAFF. Written as DNA, the CDR3 is TGTGCCAGCAGTTACTCATGGGGGGGCACTGAAGCTTTCTTT.

This rearrangement joins TRBV29-1 to TRBJ2-1; D remains unclear. Trimming took off 3 bases at V and 4 bases at J, with 1 base between the two ends. CDR3 size: 10 residues. Per the germline V gene, CDR1 is SQVTM and CDR2 is ANQGSEA. CDR3 loop: CSVEYNEQFF. In DNA, the CDR3 is TGCAGCGTTGAGTACAATGAGCAGTTCTTC.

Written as DNA, the CDR3 is TGCGCCAGCAGCCAAGATCGAGGGATCCAAGAGACCCAGTACTTC. It encodes CASSQDRGIQETQYF. This chain joins TRBV4-3 and TRBJ2-5; D might be TRBD2 (5 bases). Trimming left V 0 bases short and J 1 base short, with 9 bases between. This CDR3 contains 15 residues. The germline CDR1 and CDR2 sequences are LGHNA and YSLEER.

This clonotype appeared a few times. This CDR3 reads CASIGRNTDTQYF. The CDR3 region has the DNA TGTGCCAGTATTGGCAGGAACACAGATACGCAGTATTTT. The V call is TRBV19, the J call TRBJ2-3; no firm D call. This CDR3 is 13 amino acids long. Germline V gene data show CDR1 as LNHDA and CDR2 as SQIVND (reference sequence). The V end was cut by 7 bases, the J end by 2 bases, with 10 bases between.

This clonotype has more than one count but fewer than ten. This chain connects TRBV7-8 to TRBJ1-5; TRBD1 might be the D (5 bases). Germline V gives CDR1 SGHVS, CDR2 FQNEAQ. Trimming cost V 0 bases and J 0 bases, with 12 bases left between them. This CDR3 region has 17 residues. The CDR3 coding sequence is TGTGCCAGCAGCTTAGCGGAGAGGGGCGATAGCAATCAGCCCCAGCATTTT. As protein: CASSLAERGDSNQPQHF.

The rearrangement links TRBV5-6 to TRBJ2-7; 10 nucleotides align to TRBD1. The CDR3 consists of 14 residues. Germline CDR1 and CDR2: SGHDT and YYEEEE. V shed 3 bases, J shed 5 bases, and the junction held 5 bases outside the gene matches. The CDR3 DNA reads as TGTGCCAGCAGCTACGACAGGGGGCTTGACGAGCAGTACTTC. The encoded protein is CASSYDRGLDEQYF.

A few counts support this clonotype. The chain has TRBV7-9 and TRBJ1-1; D is unclear. Trimming took off 5 bases at V and 0 bases at J, with 10 bases between the two ends. CDR3 length: 14 amino acids. Germline V lookup: CDR1 SEHNR, CDR2 FQNEAQ (reference sequence). The CDR3 DNA reads TGTGCCAGCAGCCTGGACCCGCTGAACACTGAAGCTTTCTTT. Its translation is CASSLDPLNTEAFF. The full variable domain, its missing parts supplied by reference TRBV7-9 and TRBJ1-1, is DTGVSQNPRHKITKRGQNVTFRCDPISEHNRLYWYRQTLGQGPEFLTYFQNEAQLEKSRLLSDRFSAERPKGSFSTLEIQRTEQGDSAMYLCASSLDPLNTEAFFGQGTRLTVV.

This clonotype has just a few counts. The genes are TRBV27 and TRBJ1-2; 8 nucleotides line up with TRBD1. This CDR3 is built from 17 residues. Germline V gives CDR1 MNHEY, CDR2 SMNVEV (reference sequence). After removal of 6 bases from V and 3 bases from J, the junction contained 15 bases not matched to a gene. CDR3 loop: CASSPLKLGQGYYGYTF. The CDR3 DNA reads TGTGCCAGCAGCCCACTCAAGCTAGGACAGGGCTACTATGGCTACACCTTC.

The chain joins TRBV5-6 to TRBJ2-7, with D possibly matching TRBD2 (5 bases). V gave up 3 bases and J gave up 5 bases, with 9 bases separating them. The CDR3 runs 12 residues. Germline V gene data show CDR1 as SGHDT and CDR2 as YYEEEE. As DNA, the CDR3 is TGTGCCAGCAGCTACGGAGGTAACGAGCAGTACTTC. Translation: CASSYGGNEQYF.